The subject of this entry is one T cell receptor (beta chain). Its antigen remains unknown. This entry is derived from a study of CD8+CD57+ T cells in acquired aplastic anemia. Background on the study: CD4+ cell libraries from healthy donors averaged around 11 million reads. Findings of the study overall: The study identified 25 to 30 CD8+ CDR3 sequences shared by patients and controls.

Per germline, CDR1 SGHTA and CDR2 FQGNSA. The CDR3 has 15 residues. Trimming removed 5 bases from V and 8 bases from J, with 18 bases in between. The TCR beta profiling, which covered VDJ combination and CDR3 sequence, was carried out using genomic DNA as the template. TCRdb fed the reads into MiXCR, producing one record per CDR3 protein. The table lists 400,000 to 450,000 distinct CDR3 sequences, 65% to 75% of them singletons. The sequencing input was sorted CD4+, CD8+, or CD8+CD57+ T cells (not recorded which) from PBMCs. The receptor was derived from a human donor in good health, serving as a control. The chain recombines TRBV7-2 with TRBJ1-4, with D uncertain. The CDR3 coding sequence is TGTGCCAGCAGCGTACCGAGAGGAGAAAAAGAAAAACTGTTTTTT. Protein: CASSVPRGEKEKLFF.